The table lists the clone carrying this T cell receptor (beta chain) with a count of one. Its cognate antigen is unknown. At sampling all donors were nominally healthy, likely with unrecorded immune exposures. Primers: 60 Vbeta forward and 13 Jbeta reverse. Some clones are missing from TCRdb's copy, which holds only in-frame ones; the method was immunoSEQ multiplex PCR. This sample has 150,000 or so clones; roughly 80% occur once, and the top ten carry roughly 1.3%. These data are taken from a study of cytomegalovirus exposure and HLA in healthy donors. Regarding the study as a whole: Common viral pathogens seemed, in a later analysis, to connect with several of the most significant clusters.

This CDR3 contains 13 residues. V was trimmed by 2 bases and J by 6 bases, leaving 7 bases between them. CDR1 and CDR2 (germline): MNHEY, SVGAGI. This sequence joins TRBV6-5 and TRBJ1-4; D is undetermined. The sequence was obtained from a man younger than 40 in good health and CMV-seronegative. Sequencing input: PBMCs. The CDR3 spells CASSYRVHEKLFF. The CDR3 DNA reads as TGTGCCAGCAGTTACCGCGTTCATGAAAAACTGTTTTTT.